These 29 T cell receptor beta chains originate from one sample sequenced in a study of T cells after yellow fever vaccination. Each CDR3 protein is one row after TCRdb ran MiXCR on the 5' RACE reads. In the table there are some 290,000 distinct CDR3 sequences, roughly a tenth of which are singletons. Here the sequenced sample was CD4+ T cells sorted from PBMCs, taken 45 days after the yellow fever booster vaccination. The receptors here all came from a man aged 18 to 30 who received the YFV17D yellow fever vaccine.

The chain joins TRBV7-9 to TRBJ1-1; possibly TRBD1 for D (6 bases). This CDR3 comprises 15 residues. In germline, CDR1 is SEHNR, CDR2 FQNEAQ (reference sequence). The V end lost 5 bases, the J end lost 5 bases, and 18 bases lay between the germline ends. DNA of the CDR3: TGTGCCAGCAGCGCAACCGGGACCCAGGGGACTGAAGCTTTCTTT. It yields the protein CASSATGTQGTEAFF. Complete variable domain (other parts from reference TRBV7-9 and TRBJ1-1): DTGVSQNPRHKITKRGQNVTFRCDPISEHNRLYWYRQTLGQGPEFLTYFQNEAQLEKSRLLSDRFSAERPKGSFSTLEIQRTEQGDSAMYLCASSATGTQGTEAFFGQGTRLTVV.

This clonotype was seen only a few times. The chain carries TRBV5-4 and TRBJ1-2; the D gene is possibly TRBD1 (5 bases). CDR1 SGHNT and CDR2 YYREEE come from the germline V gene (reference sequence). Trimming removed 2 bases from V and 2 bases from J, with 13 bases in between. There are 15 residues in the CDR3. CDR3 nucleotides: TGTGCCAGCAGCTTTGACCGGGACGGAAACTATGGCTACACCTTC. Translated, it gives CASSFDRDGNYGYTF.

In this sample, this clonotype turned up many times. This chain joins TRBV12-3 or TRBV12-4 and TRBJ1-1, with TRBD1 matching over 7 bases. After removal of 5 bases from V and 13 bases from J, the junction contained 7 bases not matched to a gene. The CDR3 extends over 11 amino acids. The CDR3 coding sequence is TGTGCCAGCAGTACTCAGGGGGTTGGTTTCTTT. Translating gives CASSTQGVGFF.

This chain joins TRBV2 and TRBJ1-1; D uncertain. The CDR3 is made up of 13 amino acids. Germline-derived CDR1 and CDR2 are SNHLY and FYNNEI. Trimming shortened V by 8 bases and J by 4 bases, and 14 bases separated the two germline ends. The CDR3 here is CASALEGSTEAFF. The DNA for the CDR3 is TGTGCCAGCGCCCTAGAGGGAAGCACTGAAGCTTTCTTT.

This clonotype has just one count. The chain links TRBV18 to TRBJ2-7, with 8 bases lining up with TRBD1. CDR3 length: 15 residues. The germline V gene has CDR1 KGHSH and CDR2 LQKENI. The J segment lost 3 bases and the V segment lost 1 base, leaving 5 bases of the junction unmatched. CDR3 bases: TGTGCCAGCTCACCACGTCAGGGGGCCGGCTACGAGCAGTACGTC. Protein product: CASSPRQGAGYEQYV.

This chain uses TRBV6-2 or TRBV6-3 with TRBJ1-5; 12 positions agree with TRBD1. The trim removed 6 bases at V and 4 bases at J, leaving 13 bases unmatched. Germline CDR1 and CDR2: MNHEY and SVGEGT. The CDR3 contains 18 residues. CDR3 in amino acids: CASSNPGQGAWGNQPQHF. CDR3 nucleotides: TGTGCCAGCAGCAACCCGGGACAGGGGGCGTGGGGAAATCAGCCCCAGCATTTT.

In its sample, this clonotype was seen a few times. This chain joins TRBV27 and TRBJ2-2; D may match TRBD1 or TRBD2 (6 bases each). This CDR3 contains 17 residues. Trimming left V 0 bases short and J 7 bases short, with 18 bases between. CDR1 is MNHEY, CDR2 SMNVEV, per germline (reference sequence). The CDR3 loop is CASSLSSGAILNGELFF. In DNA, the CDR3 is TGTGCCAGCAGTTTATCTTCGGGGGCGATTTTGAACGGGGAGCTGTTTTTT.

CDR3 protein: CASISGTLSKETQYF. The CDR3 DNA reads TGCGCCAGCATTTCCGGGACACTATCAAAAGAGACCCAGTACTTC. The J gene is TRBJ2-5, the V gene TRBV10-2, with a possible D match to TRBD1 (6 bases). Trimming took off 7 bases at V and 3 bases at J, with 18 bases between the two ends. The CDR3 contains 15 residues. Germline CDR1 WSHSY, CDR2 SAAADI.

This clonotype turned up a few times. The rearrangement joins TRBV11-2 to TRBJ2-3; possibly TRBD1 for D (5 bases). Between the trimmed V and J ends, which lost 1 base and 4 bases, there was a span of 9 bases. The CDR3 runs to 14 residues. In germline, CDR1 is SGHAT, CDR2 FQNNGV. CDR3 DNA sequence: TGTGCCAGCAGCTTAGGGTGGGGCCCAGATACGCAGTATTTT. This gives the protein CASSLGWGPDTQYF.

This clonotype has just a few counts. The V and J genes are TRBV3-1 and TRBJ2-2; D gene uncertain. The germline V gene encodes CDR1 LGHDT and CDR2 YNNKEL (reference sequence). This CDR3 is 17 amino acids long. Trimming stripped 0 bases from V and 4 bases from J, with 15 bases between. Written as DNA, the CDR3 is TGTGCCAGCAGCCAAGATAGGCTGTTTGGCGGCACCGGGGAGCTGTTTTTT. Amino acids: CASSQDRLFGGTGELFF.

This clonotype was counted ten times or more. The chain has TRBV7-2 and TRBJ1-3, with D unclear. Germline V gene lookup returns CDR1 SGHTA and CDR2 FQGNSA. The CDR3 length is 14 residues. V was cut by 3 bases and J by 1 base, with 7 bases left in between. The CDR3 DNA is TGTGCCAGCAGCTTTTATGTTTCTGGAAACACCATATATTTT. It is translated as CASSFYVSGNTIYF. The variable domain in full, completed from reference TRBV7-2 and TRBJ1-3, reads GAGVSQSPSNKVTEKGKDVELRCDPISGHTALYWYRQSLGQGLEFLIYFQGNSAPDKSGLPSDRFSAERTGGSVSTLTIQRTQQEDSAVYLCASSFYVSGNTIYFGEGSWLTVV.

This clonotype was seen a few times. The V and J genes are TRBV27 and TRBJ2-1, with D possibly TRBD2 on 7 matching bases. CDR3 size: 18 residues. Trimming pared 3 bases from V and 0 bases from J, leaving 18 bases between. CDR1 MNHEY and CDR2 SMNVEV come from the germline V gene (reference sequence). CDR3 residues: CASSLKRRGRGSYNEQFF. The DNA for the CDR3 is TGTGCCAGCAGTTTGAAGCGGCGGGGGCGGGGCTCCTACAATGAGCAGTTCTTC.

This clonotype has just a few counts. The chain joins TRBV24-1 to TRBJ2-1; tentative D call: TRBD1 (5 bases). Germline CDR1 and CDR2: KGHDR and SFDVKD. There are 15 residues in the CDR3. The germline V and J ends were trimmed by 3 bases and 7 bases, with 15 bases remaining between them. The CDR3 loop reads CATSDGRVFKNEQFF. The CDR3, as DNA: TGTGCCACCAGTGATGGCAGGGTATTTAAGAATGAGCAGTTCTTC.

The chain carries TRBV5-4 and TRBJ2-1, with 8 nucleotides matching TRBD1. The length of the CDR3 is 12 residues. V shed 4 bases and J 7 bases; nucleotides not matched to a gene: 1. CDR1 and CDR2 from the germline V gene are SGHNT and YYREEE (reference sequence). CDR3 in DNA: TGTGCCAGCAGCCGGGACAGGAATGAGCAGTTCTTC. Its protein is CASSRDRNEQFF. The full variable domain, completed using reference TRBV5-4 and TRBJ2-1, is ETGVTQSPTHLIKTRGQQVTLRCSSQSGHNTVSWYQQALGQGPQFIFQYYREEENGRGNFPPRFSGLQFPNYSSELNVNALELDDSALYLCASSRDRNEQFFGPGTRLTVL.

There are many counts of this clonotype. The gene calls are TRBV29-1 and TRBJ1-1; perhaps TRBD1 as D (6 bases). V gave up 4 bases and J gave up 4 bases, with 16 bases separating them. Germline values: CDR1 SQVTM, CDR2 ANQGSEA. The CDR3 consists of 14 residues. Here the CDR3 DNA reads TGCAGCGTTGGTCGGGGGGGCGCGTTCACTGAAGCTTTCTTT. It encodes CSVGRGGAFTEAFF.

This clonotype has a handful of counts. The chain joins TRBV5-5 to TRBJ2-3; D may correspond to TRBD1 or TRBD2 (6 bases each). This CDR3 has 13 amino acids. Trimming took off 4 bases at V and 4 bases at J, with 10 bases between the two ends. Germline V lookup: CDR1 SGHKS, CDR2 YYEKEE (reference sequence). CDR3 sequence (DNA): TGTGCCAGCAGCAGGGGGGCACCAGATACGCAGTATTTT. Translation gives CASSRGAPDTQYF.

This clonotype was counted a few times. A read error is likely, as this CDR3 ends without the conserved phenylalanine or tryptophan. V gene TRBV6-1 combines with J gene TRBJ2-5, with no clear D. The germline gives CDR1 MNHNS, CDR2 SASEGT. With 3 bases removed from V and 4 bases from J, the gap between germline ends came to 6 bases. This CDR3 region has 12 residues. In DNA form, the CDR3 reads TGTGCCAGCAGTGAGACTGGAGAGACCCAGTACTTA. Translating it yields CASSETGETQYL.

This clonotype was picked up many times. In DNA, the CDR3 is TGTGCCAGCAGTTTGAGACCGAACACTGAAGCTTTCTTT. It specifies CASSLRPNTEAFF. The chain couples TRBV12-3 or TRBV12-4 to TRBJ1-1; D is undetermined. The CDR3 has 13 amino acids. Trimming took off 3 bases at V and 1 base at J, with 6 bases between the two ends.

This clonotype appeared a single time. The chain joins TRBV20-1 to TRBJ2-1; D gene uncertain. This CDR3 comprises 14 residues. V lost 0 bases and J lost 2, with 8 bases in between. Germline CDR1 is DFQATT and CDR2 is SNEGSKA (reference sequence). In DNA, the CDR3 is TGCAGTGCTAGAGAGGGCGGACCCTACAATGAGCAGTTCTTC. Protein: CSAREGGPYNEQFF.

The chain links TRBV7-2 to TRBJ2-2; D perhaps matches TRBD1 (5 bases). This CDR3 comprises 15 residues. CDR1 and CDR2 from the germline V gene are SGHTA and FQGNSA. The V and J ends lost 3 bases and 4 bases respectively, with 12 bases between them. CDR3 nucleotides: TGTGCCAGCAGCTTTACCGCAGGGATCACCGGGGAGCTGTTTTTT. Translated, it gives CASSFTAGITGELFF.

In this sample, this clonotype turned up a few times. This chain joins TRBV19 and TRBJ1-2; D is possibly TRBD1 (6 bases). Per germline, CDR1 LNHDA and CDR2 SQIVND (reference sequence). This CDR3 spans 13 amino acids. Deletions cut 8 bases from V and 5 bases from J, with 15 bases between. The CDR3 nucleotides are TGTGCCAGTCACAGGGAGGGAGGATATGGCTACACCTTC. Translation: CASHREGGYGYTF.

J is TRBJ1-2 and V is TRBV11-2, with D possibly matching TRBD1 (6 bases). From germline, CDR1 is SGHAT and CDR2 FQNNGV. The CDR3 runs 15 residues. V shed 0 bases and J shed 5 bases, with 13 bases lying between them. The CDR3 region has the DNA TGTGCCAGCAGCTTAGAGTACAGGGCGAATTATGGCTACACCTTC. Translation: CASSLEYRANYGYTF.

This clonotype was detected a few times. This chain connects TRBV23-1 to TRBJ1-1, with TRBD1 as a possible D gene (6 bases). TRBV23-1 is an open reading frame, and its role is uncertain. V was shortened by 0 bases and J by 2 bases, with 10 bases between the two germline ends. The CDR3 sequence is 15 residues long. The CDR3 sequence: CASSQSRTENTEAFF. CDR3 nucleotide sequence: TGCGCCAGCAGTCAATCGAGGACAGAAAACACTGAAGCTTTCTTT.

This clonotype was seen only a few times. The chain combines TRBV5-1 with TRBJ1-1; 7 nucleotides agree with TRBD1. V was clipped by 2 bases and J by 8 bases; unmatched bases: 6. The CDR3 contains 13 residues. Per germline, CDR1 SGHRS and CDR2 YFSETQ. The CDR3 here is CASSFLTGREAFF. The DNA for the CDR3 is TGCGCCAGCAGCTTCTTGACAGGGAGGGAAGCTTTCTTT.

V is TRBV2 and J is TRBJ1-1; D is perhaps TRBD1 (5 bases). Trimming pared 8 bases from V and 1 base from J, leaving 11 bases between. The germline CDR1 and CDR2 sequences are SNHLY and FYNNEI. The CDR3 is made up of 13 amino acids. The CDR3 DNA sequence: TGTGCCAGCCAAGGGACTGGGAACACTGAAGCTTTCTTT. Amino acid sequence: CASQGTGNTEAFF.

This chain uses TRBV27 with TRBJ2-1; possible D gene TRBD2, 6 bases. Germline CDR1 is MNHEY and CDR2 is SMNVEV (reference sequence). The length of the CDR3 is 14 residues. V was shortened by 5 bases and J by 6 bases, with 14 bases between the two germline ends. The chain's CDR3 is CASSDPDYGNEQFF. CDR3 sequence (DNA): TGTGCCAGCAGTGACCCGGACTACGGCAATGAGCAGTTCTTC.

The chain couples TRBV11-2 to TRBJ2-1, with a weak D call TRBD2 (6 bases). This CDR3 is 17 amino acids long. The germline V gene has CDR1 SGHAT and CDR2 FQNNGV. V shed 5 bases and J shed 1 base, with 18 bases lying between them. CDR3 in amino acids: CASSRAGGSLSYNEQFF. CDR3 in DNA: TGTGCCAGCAGCCGGGCCGGGGGTTCCTTATCCTACAATGAGCAGTTCTTC. Combining the CDR3 with reference TRBV11-2 and TRBJ2-1 gives the whole variable domain EAGVAQSPRYKIIEKRQSVAFWCNPISGHATLYWYQQILGQGPKLLIQFQNNGVVDDSQLPKDRFSAERLKGVDSTLKIQPAKLEDSAVYLCASSRAGGSLSYNEQFFGPGTRLTVL.

This clonotype has ten or more counts. The V gene is TRBV11-3, the J gene TRBJ2-1; 7 bases line up with TRBD2. The CDR3 totals 16 residues. J was trimmed by 2 bases and V by 1 base; bases with no gene match: 5. CDR1 is SGHNT, CDR2 YENEEA, per germline. DNA of the CDR3: TGTGCCAGCAGCTTAGGAGATAGCGGGCCCTACAATGAGCAGTTCTTC. Translating it yields CASSLGDSGPYNEQFF.

This clonotype showed up just a few times. The chain links TRBV11-2 to TRBJ2-5; 11 bases line up with TRBD2. CDR1 is SGHAT and CDR2 is FQNNGV in the germline V gene. The junction had 9 bases not matched to a gene; V was cut back by 5 bases and J by 4 bases. The CDR3 sequence is 16 residues long. In nucleotides, the CDR3 is TGTGCCAGCAGCCGCCAGCTAGCGGGGGGCGGAGAGACCCAGTACTTC. Its protein product is CASSRQLAGGGETQYF.